The text below deals with one T cell receptor (beta chain). TCRdb's table, derived via immunoSEQ multiplex PCR, lists solely in-frame clones and lacks some. Of under 350,000 clones listed, 75% to 90% are singletons. The V gene end was trimmed by 2 bases and the J gene end by 11 bases; junction bases not matched to a gene: 8. This CDR3 is built from 12 residues. Per germline, CDR1 SQVTM and CDR2 ANQGSEA. This sample was taken from a study of blood T cell repertoires in COVID-19. The wider study: The cDNA or gDNA used as material had been derived from T cells, B-cell-depleted T cells, or PBMCs.

Recruitment covered about two dozen US areas and drew participants whose ages spanned roughly 18 to 100 years. Cohort 3 donors counted as recovered after two negative PCRs, clearance, or resolved symptoms. This sequence joins TRBV29-1 and TRBJ1-1, with 7 bases that match TRBD1. The clonotype was recovered from a middle-aged woman who had recovered from COVID-19. The specimen sequenced was PBMCs or T cells enriched from blood (not recorded which). CDR3 nucleotide sequence: TGCAGCGTTGAATGGACAGGAGGGATGGCTTTCTTT. Translated: CSVEWTGGMAFF.